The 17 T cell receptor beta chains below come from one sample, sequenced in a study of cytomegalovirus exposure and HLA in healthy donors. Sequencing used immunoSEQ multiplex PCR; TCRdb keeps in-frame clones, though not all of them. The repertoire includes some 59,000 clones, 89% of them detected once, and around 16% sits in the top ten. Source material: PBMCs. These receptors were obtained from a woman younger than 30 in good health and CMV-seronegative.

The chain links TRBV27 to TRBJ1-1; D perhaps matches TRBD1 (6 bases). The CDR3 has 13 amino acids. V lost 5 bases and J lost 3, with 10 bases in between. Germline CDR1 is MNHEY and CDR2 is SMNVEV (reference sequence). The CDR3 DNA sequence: TGTGCCAGCAGTCCCAACAGGGACACTGAAGCTTTCTTT. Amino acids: CASSPNRDTEAFF.

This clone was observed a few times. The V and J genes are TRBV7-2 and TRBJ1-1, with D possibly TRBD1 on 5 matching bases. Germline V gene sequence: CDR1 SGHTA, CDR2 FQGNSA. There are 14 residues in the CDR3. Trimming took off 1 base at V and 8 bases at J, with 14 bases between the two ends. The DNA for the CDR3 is TGTGCCAGCAGCTTAGTAGTCGGGGGTGCCGAAGCTTTCTTT. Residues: CASSLVVGGAEAFF.

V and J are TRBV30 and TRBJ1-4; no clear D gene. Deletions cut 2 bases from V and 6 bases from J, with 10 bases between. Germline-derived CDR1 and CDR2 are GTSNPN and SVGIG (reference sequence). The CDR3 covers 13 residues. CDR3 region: CAWSTTAHEKLFF. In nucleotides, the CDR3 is TGTGCCTGGAGTACAACAGCCCATGAAAAACTGTTTTTT. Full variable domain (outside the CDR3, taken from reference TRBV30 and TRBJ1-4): SQTIHQWPATLVQPVGSPLSLECTVEGTSNPNLYWYRQAAGRGLQLLFYSVGIGQISSEVPQNLSASRPQDRQFILSSKKLLLSDSGFYLCAWSTTAHEKLFFGSGTQLSVL.

The CDR3: CASSLSRVHTGELFF. The CDR3 DNA is TGTGCCAGCAGCTTAAGCAGGGTACACACCGGGGAGCTGTTTTTT. V and J are TRBV7-9 and TRBJ2-2; TRBD1 might be the D (5 bases). The V end was cut by 2 bases, the J end by 3 bases, with 10 bases between. This CDR3 is built from 15 residues. Germline lookup yields CDR1 SEHNR and CDR2 FQNEAQ (reference sequence).

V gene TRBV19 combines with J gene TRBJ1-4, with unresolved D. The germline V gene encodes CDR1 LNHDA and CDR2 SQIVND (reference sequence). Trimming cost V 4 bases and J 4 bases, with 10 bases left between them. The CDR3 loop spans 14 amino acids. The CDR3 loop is CASSTQQYNEKLFF. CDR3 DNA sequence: TGTGCCAGTAGTACCCAACAGTATAATGAAAAACTGTTTTTT.

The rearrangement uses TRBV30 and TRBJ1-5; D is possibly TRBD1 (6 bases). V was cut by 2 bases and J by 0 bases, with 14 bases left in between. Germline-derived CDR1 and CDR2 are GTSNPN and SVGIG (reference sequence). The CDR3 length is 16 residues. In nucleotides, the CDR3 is TGTGCCTGGAGTAAACCCGGGACATTTAGCAATCAGCCCCAGCATTTT. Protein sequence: CAWSKPGTFSNQPQHF.

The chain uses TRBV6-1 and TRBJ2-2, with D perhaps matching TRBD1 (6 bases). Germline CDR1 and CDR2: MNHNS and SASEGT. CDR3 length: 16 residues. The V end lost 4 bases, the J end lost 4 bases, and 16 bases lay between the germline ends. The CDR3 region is CASSVMSQGRTGELFF. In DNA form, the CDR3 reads TGTGCCAGCAGTGTTATGAGTCAGGGGCGCACCGGGGAGCTGTTTTTT.

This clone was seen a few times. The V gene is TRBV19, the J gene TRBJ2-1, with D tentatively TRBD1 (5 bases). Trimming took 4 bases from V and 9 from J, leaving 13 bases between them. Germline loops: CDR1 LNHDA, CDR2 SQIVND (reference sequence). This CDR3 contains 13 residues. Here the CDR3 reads CASSTSGASEQFF. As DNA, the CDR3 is TGTGCCAGTAGTACCTCTGGGGCAAGTGAGCAGTTCTTC.

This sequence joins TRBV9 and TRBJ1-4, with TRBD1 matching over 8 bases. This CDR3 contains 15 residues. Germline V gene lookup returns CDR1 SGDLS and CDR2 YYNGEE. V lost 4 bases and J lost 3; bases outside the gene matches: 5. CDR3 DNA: TGTGCCAGCAGCTCCGGACAGGGTGCTAATGAAAAACTGTTTTTT. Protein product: CASSSGQGANEKLFF.

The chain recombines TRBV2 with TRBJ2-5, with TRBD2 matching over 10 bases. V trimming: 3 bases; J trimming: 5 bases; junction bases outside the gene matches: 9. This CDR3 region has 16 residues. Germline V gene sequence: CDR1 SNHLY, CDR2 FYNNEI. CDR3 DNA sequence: TGTGCCAGCAGTGATGGTGCAGCGGGGGGGCCCGAGACCCAGTACTTC. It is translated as CASSDGAAGGPETQYF.

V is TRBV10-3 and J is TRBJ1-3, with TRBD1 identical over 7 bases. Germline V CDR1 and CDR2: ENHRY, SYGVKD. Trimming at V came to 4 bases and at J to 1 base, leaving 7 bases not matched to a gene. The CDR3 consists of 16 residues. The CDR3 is CAISALGQLSGNTIYF. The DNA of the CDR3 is TGTGCCATCAGTGCCTTGGGACAGCTTTCTGGAAACACCATATATTTT.

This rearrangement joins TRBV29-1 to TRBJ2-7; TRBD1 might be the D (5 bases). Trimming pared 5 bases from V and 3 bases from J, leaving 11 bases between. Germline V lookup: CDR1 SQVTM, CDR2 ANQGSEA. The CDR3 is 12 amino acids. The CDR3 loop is CSVLGQGYEQYF. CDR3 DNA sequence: TGCAGCGTTCTGGGGCAGGGCTACGAGCAGTACTTC.

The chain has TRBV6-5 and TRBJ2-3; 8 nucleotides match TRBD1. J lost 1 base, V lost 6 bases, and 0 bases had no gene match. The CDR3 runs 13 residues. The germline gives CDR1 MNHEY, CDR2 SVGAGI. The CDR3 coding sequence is TGTGCCAGCAGGGACAGGGGCACAGATACGCAGTATTTT. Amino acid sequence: CASRDRGTDTQYF.

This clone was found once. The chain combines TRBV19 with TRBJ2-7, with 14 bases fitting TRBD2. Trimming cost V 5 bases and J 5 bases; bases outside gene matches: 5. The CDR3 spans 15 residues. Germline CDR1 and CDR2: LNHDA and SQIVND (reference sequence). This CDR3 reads CASSQGLAGGDEQYF. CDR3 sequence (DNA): TGTGCCAGTAGTCAAGGACTAGCGGGAGGCGACGAGCAGTACTTC.

The CDR3 nucleotides are TGTGCCAGCTCCCCAGCGAGGCGCACTAATGAAAAACTGTTTTTT. Its translation: CASSPARRTNEKLFF. The rearrangement uses TRBV6-6 and TRBJ1-4; D is unclear. V lost 8 bases and J 2 bases, leaving 15 bases between the germline ends. Germline V CDR1 and CDR2: MNHNY, SVGAGI (reference sequence). The CDR3 runs to 15 residues.

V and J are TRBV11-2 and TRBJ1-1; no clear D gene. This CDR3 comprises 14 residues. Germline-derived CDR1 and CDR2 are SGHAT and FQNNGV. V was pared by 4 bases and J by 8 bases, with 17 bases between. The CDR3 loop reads CASSSAGVESEAFF. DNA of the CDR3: TGTGCCAGCAGCTCTGCCGGGGTGGAGAGCGAAGCTTTCTTT.

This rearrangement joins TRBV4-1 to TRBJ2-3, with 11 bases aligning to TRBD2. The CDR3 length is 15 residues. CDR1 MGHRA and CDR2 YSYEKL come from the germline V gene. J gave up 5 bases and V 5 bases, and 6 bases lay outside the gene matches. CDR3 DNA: TGCGCCAGCAGCATACTAGCGGGAGCTGGAGATACGCAGTATTTT. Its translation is CASSILAGAGDTQYF.